This TCR beta chain was sequenced in a study of control samples from healthy donors and cancer patients. V was pared by 6 bases and J by 8 bases, with 3 bases of the junction left unmatched. This CDR3 contains 12 residues. Germline CDR1 is MDHEN and CDR2 is SYDVKM. Here immunoSEQ multiplex PCR was the method, and the copy in TCRdb shows in-frame clones only, minus some. The table shows some 120,000 clones, with roughly 86% occurring only once. The sequenced material came from blood. This receptor was taken from a man aged 60 to 69 in good health. The gene calls are TRBV28 and TRBJ2-3; 9 bases fit TRBD2. In DNA, the CDR3 is TGTGCCAGCAGGGCGGGACTAGCTACGCAGTATTTT. It yields the protein CASRAGLATQYF. Together with reference TRBV28 and TRBJ2-3, the CDR3 gives the full variable domain: DVKVTQSSRYLVKRTGEKVFLECVQDMDHENMFWYRQDPGLGLRLIYFSYDVKMKEKGDIPEGYSVSREKKERFSLILESASTNQTSMYLCASRAGLATQYFGPGTRLTVL.